Presented here are 15 T cell receptor beta chains from one specimen sequenced in a study of T cell responses to AZD1222 COVID-19 vaccine (dated by TCRdb to about 2021). The sample's time point, from its label and the paper: baseline before first vaccination. The library was generated by the immunoSEQ multiplex PCR assay. TCRdb obtained this table from immuneACCESS and retained in-frame rearrangements with V and J assigned. These tables miss some clones; where compared with another copy, unresolved V genes account for less than half of the shortfall, and the remainder is unexplained. This sample is represented by about 96,000 clones; 80% to 90% of them were singletons. The top ten clonotypes cover 1.6% of the sample. The sequencing here drew on peripheral blood, taken on day 0 of AZD1222 vaccination. These receptors originate from an adult in good health.

CDR3 protein: CASGTDLGENTIYF. CDR3 DNA: TGTGCTAGTGGTACCGACTTGGGTGAGAACACCATATATTTT. The chain couples TRBV12-5 to TRBJ1-3; D gene ambiguous. The CDR3 sequence is 14 residues long. V gave up 5 bases and J gave up 7 bases, with 15 bases separating them. Germline CDR1 and CDR2: LGHNT and FRNRAP.

The chain couples TRBV6-5 to TRBJ2-3, with 10 bases matching TRBD2. CDR1 MNHEY and CDR2 SVGAGI come from the germline V gene. The CDR3 is 15 residues long. V shed 6 bases and J 5 bases; nucleotides not matched to a gene: 8. The CDR3 here is CASSSGTSDKDTQYF. In nucleotides, the CDR3 is TGTGCCAGCAGCTCCGGGACTAGCGACAAAGATACGCAGTATTTT.

The CDR3 is CASSEENPYNSPLHF. The CDR3 coding sequence is TGTGCCAGCAGTGAAGAGAACCCCTATAATTCACCCCTCCACTTT. V is TRBV6-1 and J is TRBJ1-6; no firm D call. The CDR3 runs 15 residues. Germline assignment: CDR1 MNHNS and CDR2 SASEGT. With 1 base removed from V and 2 bases from J, the gap between germline ends came to 6 bases.

The chain links TRBV5-6 to TRBJ2-5; 9 positions match TRBD1. CDR1 is SGHDT, CDR2 YYEEEE, per germline. The ends lost 0 bases at V and 4 bases at J; junction bases unmatched: 7. The CDR3 has 16 amino acids. For the CDR3, the DNA is TGTGCCAGCAGCTTGGGCCCCGACAGGGGGGGAGAGACCCAGTACTTC. Translated, it gives CASSLGPDRGGETQYF.

J is TRBJ1-5 and V is TRBV12-1; the D call of TRBD1 is as the table states it, not checked on the DNA. TRBV12-1 is noted as a pseudogene. CDR3 length: 21 residues. The CDR3 reads CASSFFNNGGRGYADVQPQHF. The CDR3, as DNA: TGTGCCAGCAGCTTTTTCAATAACGGTGGCAGGGGTTATGCCGATGTTCAGCCCCAGCATTTT.

The chain uses TRBV6-5 and TRBJ1-5; D is ambiguous. The germline gives CDR1 MNHEY, CDR2 SVGAGI. The CDR3 is 15 amino acids. Trimming stripped 6 bases from V and 3 bases from J, with 15 bases between. CDR3 sequence: CASSRTSTNNQPQHF. Here the CDR3 DNA reads TGTGCCAGCAGCCGAACATCCACGAACAATCAGCCCCAGCATTTT.

J is TRBJ2-7 and V is TRBV29-1, with TRBD2 matching over 8 bases. This CDR3 spans 15 amino acids. Germline CDR1 SQVTM, CDR2 ANQGSEA. Unmatched junction bases numbered 11, after V lost 5 bases and J lost 2 bases. Here the CDR3 reads CSVTPGGVAPYEQYF. CDR3 DNA sequence: TGCAGCGTTACTCCCGGGGGGGTAGCTCCCTACGAGCAGTACTTC.

V and J are TRBV15 and TRBJ2-6; no reliable D call. CDR1 and CDR2 (germline): LNHNV, YYDKDF (reference sequence). Between the trimmed V and J ends, which lost 9 bases and 1 base, there was a span of 7 bases. The CDR3 consists of 13 residues. Here the CDR3 DNA reads TGTGCCACGTTCGGTTCTGGGGCCAACGTCCTGACTTTC. This sequence encodes CATFGSGANVLTF.

The chain carries TRBV6-5 and TRBJ2-3; the match to TRBD2 covers 9 bases. The length of the CDR3 is 14 residues. Trimming took 7 bases from V and 4 from J; bases not matched to a gene: 6. Germline V gives CDR1 MNHEY, CDR2 SVGAGI. As DNA, the CDR3 is TGTGCCAGCAAAGAGGGACTAGCTTCAGATACGCAGTATTTT. Translated, it gives CASKEGLASDTQYF.

The chain links TRBV11-1 to TRBJ1-1; D ambiguous. In germline, CDR1 is SGHAT, CDR2 FQDESV (reference sequence). CDR3 length equals 12 residues. V was trimmed by 0 bases and J by 8 bases, leaving 7 bases between them. The CDR3 DNA follows: TGTGCCAGCAGCTTAGCCGGGTCAGAAGCTTTCTTT. Amino acids: CASSLAGSEAFF.

This clone occurred once. J is TRBJ1-2 and V is TRBV5-4; possibly TRBD1 for D (5 bases). The CDR3 has 13 residues. With 1 base removed from V and 2 bases from J, the gap between germline ends came to 6 bases. In germline, CDR1 is SGHNT, CDR2 YYREEE (reference sequence). CDR3 DNA sequence: TGTGCCAGCAGCTTGTCAGGGAACTATGGCTACACCTTC. The encoded protein is CASSLSGNYGYTF.

This rearrangement joins TRBV9 to TRBJ2-1; TRBD1 might be the D (5 bases). This CDR3 is 15 amino acids long. The V end was cut by 1 base, the J end by 5 bases, with 13 bases between. Germline-derived CDR1 and CDR2 are SGDLS and YYNGEE. The CDR3 here is CASSVLSQENNEQFF. CDR3 in DNA: TGTGCCAGCAGCGTACTATCACAGGAGAACAATGAGCAGTTCTTC.

This clone showed up just a few times. V is TRBV5-1 and J is TRBJ1-4; perhaps TRBD1 as D (6 bases). The CDR3 sequence is 14 residues long. Trimming stripped 3 bases from V and 8 bases from J, with 14 bases between. Germline-derived CDR1 and CDR2 are SGHRS and YFSETQ. CDR3 bases: TGCGCCAGCAGCTCGACAGGCCAGGGGGAAAAACTGTTTTTT. Amino acid sequence: CASSSTGQGEKLFF.

The chain recombines TRBV7-3 with TRBJ1-1, with no clear D. CDR1 is SGHTA and CDR2 is FQGTGA in the germline V gene. Trimming pared 5 bases from V and 7 bases from J, leaving 17 bases between. The CDR3 contains 14 residues. This CDR3 is CASSQSAGKIEAFF. The CDR3 DNA sequence: TGTGCCAGCAGCCAGTCGGCCGGTAAAATTGAAGCTTTCTTT.

This chain links TRBV27 with TRBJ1-1, with D possibly being TRBD1 (5 bases). V lost 5 bases and J 5 bases, leaving 15 bases between the germline ends. CDR3 length equals 14 residues. The germline V gene has CDR1 MNHEY and CDR2 SMNVEV (reference sequence). The CDR3 DNA reads as TGTGCCAGCAGTCAATGGGGCCCCAGGACTGAAGCTTTCTTT. Protein: CASSQWGPRTEAFF.